The 21 T cell receptor beta chains below were found in one sample sequenced in a study of blood T cell repertoires in COVID-19 (TCRdb year 2020). Library creation used the immunoSEQ multiplex PCR assay. TCRdb carries this immuneACCESS record with in-frame sequences only. Its versions omit some clonotypes, under half of them owing to an unresolved V gene in the studies checked, with the rest unexplained. In all, the sample holds 240,000 or so clones, and 70% to 90% of those were seen once. More than 0.95% of the sample lies in the top ten. Sample: peripheral blood. These receptor sequences come from a woman in her forties who had recovered from COVID-19.

CDR3: CASSLATGGVYQPQHF. The CDR3 nucleotides read TGTGCCAGCAGCTTGGCTACAGGGGGCGTCTATCAGCCCCAGCATTTT. The chain employs TRBV7-9 and TRBJ1-5; 9 nucleotides agree with TRBD1. This CDR3 comprises 16 residues. Germline CDR1 reads SEHNR; CDR2 reads FQNEAQ (reference sequence). Germline trimming cut 3 bases from V and 5 bases from J; bases unmatched to any gene: 8.

The gene calls are TRBV9 and TRBJ2-7; a weak D match, TRBD1 (5 bases). The CDR3 contains 14 residues. V was cut by 4 bases and J by 7 bases, with 18 bases left in between. Per germline, CDR1 SGDLS and CDR2 YYNGEE. DNA of the CDR3: TGTGCCAGCAGCCCGTGGGGCGGCGTGGGGGAGCAGTACTTC. Amino acid sequence: CASSPWGGVGEQYF.

The chain links TRBV27 to TRBJ2-1, with 10 nucleotides matching TRBD1. CDR3 length: 15 amino acids. The germline gives CDR1 MNHEY, CDR2 SMNVEV (reference sequence). J gave up 3 bases and V 5 bases, and 4 bases lay outside the gene matches. The chain's CDR3 is CASSPDRGGYNEQFF. The CDR3 DNA follows: TGTGCCAGCAGTCCGGACAGGGGGGGCTACAATGAGCAGTTCTTC.

This clone was detected only once. This chain uses TRBV6-5 with TRBJ2-5; D perhaps matches TRBD2 (5 bases). Germline V gene sequence: CDR1 MNHEY, CDR2 SVGAGI. V was shortened by 0 bases and J by 5 bases, with 10 bases between the two germline ends. The CDR3 runs 14 residues. CDR3 nucleotide sequence: TGTGCCAGCAGTTACTCACTAGGTTGGGAGACCCAGTACTTC. This sequence encodes CASSYSLGWETQYF.

The chain links TRBV15 to TRBJ2-2; 12 nucleotides agree with TRBD1. The CDR3 has 17 amino acids. Germline trimming cut 5 bases from V and 8 bases from J; bases unmatched to any gene: 12. The germline gives CDR1 LNHNV, CDR2 YYDKDF (reference sequence). In DNA form, the CDR3 reads TGTGCCACCAGCCCGGGGTGGGACAGGGGGCGCGGTGGGGAGCTGTTTTTT. It codes for CATSPGWDRGRGGELFF. Based on the CDR3 plus reference TRBV15 and TRBJ2-2, the full variable domain is DAMVIQNPRYQVTQFGKPVTLSCSQTLNHNVMYWYQQKSSQAPKLLFHYYDKDFNNEADTPDNFQSRRPNTSFCFLDIRSPGLGDTAMYLCATSPGWDRGRGGELFFGEGSRLTVL.

The gene calls are TRBV11-2 and TRBJ2-5, with 8 bases fitting TRBD2. CDR1 is SGHAT, CDR2 FQNNGV, per germline. V trimming: 7 bases; J trimming: 7 bases; junction bases outside the gene matches: 11. The CDR3 spans 14 residues. The CDR3 DNA reads TGTGCCAGCACCCCACAGCGGGAGAGTCGGACCCAGTACTTC. Translated, it gives CASTPQRESRTQYF.

This rearrangement joins TRBV7-9 to TRBJ2-3, with unresolved D. The CDR3 extends over 17 amino acids. V was cut by 1 base and J by 0 bases, with 14 bases left in between. Germline CDR1 reads SEHNR; CDR2 reads FQNEAQ (reference sequence). This CDR3 reads CASSLVAGPSSTDTQYF. The CDR3 DNA reads as TGTGCCAGCAGCTTAGTGGCAGGCCCTTCTAGCACAGATACGCAGTATTTT.

The V gene is TRBV6-5, the J gene TRBJ2-7; 7 bases are shared with TRBD1. The ends lost 5 bases at V and 2 bases at J; junction bases unmatched: 9. The germline V gene encodes CDR1 MNHEY and CDR2 SVGAGI. The CDR3 is made up of 15 amino acids. The CDR3 here is CASSTPGTATYEQYV. DNA for the CDR3: TGTGCCAGCAGTACCCCCGGGACAGCCACCTACGAGCAGTACGTC.

This clone has only one observation. The chain links TRBV3-1 (or the pseudogene TRBV3-2) to TRBJ1-3; a weak D match, TRBD1 (6 bases). This CDR3 is 14 amino acids long. Germline assignment: CDR1 LGHDT and CDR2 YNNKEL (reference sequence). V lost 4 bases and J 4 bases, leaving 11 bases between the germline ends. The CDR3 here is CASSPGAGGNTIYF. The DNA for the CDR3 is TGTGCCAGCAGCCCAGGGGCAGGGGGAAACACCATATATTTT.

This sequence joins TRBV7-2 and TRBJ2-1; 7 bases fit TRBD2. The germline gives CDR1 SGHTA, CDR2 FQGNSA. The CDR3 runs to 17 residues. After removal of 6 bases from V and 4 bases from J, the junction contained 15 bases not matched to a gene. The CDR3 loop reads CASRDSGGGVGYNEQFF. The CDR3 nucleotides are TGTGCCAGCAGGGACTCTGGGGGGGGAGTTGGGTACAATGAGCAGTTCTTC.

J is TRBJ2-3 and V is TRBV29-1, with TRBD1 matching 8 bases. The trim removed 5 bases at V and 1 base at J, leaving 5 bases unmatched. Germline lookup yields CDR1 SQVTM and CDR2 ANQGSEA. The CDR3 runs 14 residues. The chain's CDR3 is CSVRGQGGTDTQYF. The DNA for the CDR3 is TGCAGCGTTAGAGGACAGGGCGGCACAGATACGCAGTATTTT.

This clone has a single count. The chain links TRBV2 to TRBJ2-3; 10 bases are a match to TRBD2. In germline, CDR1 is SNHLY, CDR2 FYNNEI. The CDR3 is 17 residues long. V shed 7 bases and J 0 bases; nucleotides not matched to a gene: 10. CDR3 in DNA: TGTGCCAGCACGGCTAGCGGGAGTTCGGCTAGCACAGATACGCAGTATTTT. Translating it yields CASTASGSSASTDTQYF.

CDR3 in DNA: TGTGCCAGCAGCCGGACCACGGAGGCGAGGGGGTCGAATGAGCAGTTCTTC. This gives the protein CASSRTTEARGSNEQFF. The V call is TRBV7-9, the J call TRBJ2-1; D might be TRBD1 (6 bases). CDR3 size: 17 residues. V lost 5 bases, J lost 7 bases, and 24 bases lay in between. CDR1 SEHNR and CDR2 FQNEAQ come from the germline V gene (reference sequence). Using reference TRBV7-9 and TRBJ2-1 for the parts outside the CDR3, the full variable domain is DTGVSQNPRHKITKRGQNVTFRCDPISEHNRLYWYRQTLGQGPEFLTYFQNEAQLEKSRLLSDRFSAERPKGSFSTLEIQRTEQGDSAMYLCASSRTTEARGSNEQFFGPGTRLTVL.

This sequence joins TRBV13 and TRBJ2-3, with D tentatively TRBD1 (6 bases). Per the germline V gene, CDR1 is PRHDT and CDR2 is FYEKMQ (reference sequence). The ends were cut back, 4 bases at V and 4 bases at J, with 12 bases in the middle. The CDR3 spans 14 residues. The CDR3 DNA sequence: TGTGCCAGCAGCTCGACAGGTCCCCCAGATACGCAGTATTTT. This translates into CASSSTGPPDTQYF.

The chain uses TRBV7-2 and TRBJ1-2; D call uncertain. Trimming cost V 1 base and J 13 bases, with 10 bases left between them. This CDR3 region has 11 residues. Germline V lookup: CDR1 SGHTA, CDR2 FQGNSA. The CDR3 sequence is CASSLGGPFTF. DNA of the CDR3: TGTGCCAGCAGCTTAGGAGGCCCTTTCACCTTC.

Of note for this clone: The same CDR3 can be traced to other DNA sequences in this sample. The chain links TRBV5-1 to TRBJ2-3; the D gene is possibly TRBD2 (5 bases). The CDR3 is made up of 12 amino acids. The V gene's germline CDR1 is SGHRS and CDR2 YFSETQ. Trimming removed 4 bases at V and 5 bases at J, with 8 bases between. The CDR3 reads CASSPRGDTQYF. CDR3 DNA sequence: TGCGCCAGCAGCCCCCGGGGAGATACGCAGTATTTT.

This clone was seen only once. The chain couples TRBV7-8 to TRBJ2-7; TRBD2 aligns across 11 bases. CDR3 size: 18 residues. V lost 5 bases, J lost 6 bases, and 18 bases stayed unmatched. Germline CDR1 reads SGHVS; CDR2 reads FQNEAQ. Written as DNA, the CDR3 is TGTGCCAGCAGCCCCCGGCTAGCGGGAGGCCGGGGCCCCCGCGAGCAGTACTTC. Encoded protein: CASSPRLAGGRGPREQYF.

The chain carries TRBV2 and TRBJ2-7, with 12 bases identical to TRBD2. CDR1 SNHLY and CDR2 FYNNEI come from the germline V gene. This CDR3 has 15 amino acids. The V and J ends lost 4 bases and 4 bases, in that order; junction bases with no gene match: 5. In DNA form, the CDR3 reads TGTGCCAGCAGTGGGGTTCTAGCGGGAGGGTACGAGCAGTACGTC. It is translated as CASSGVLAGGYEQYV.

In DNA, the CDR3 is TGTGCCAGCAGTTACTCAGCGGGAAGTAGCACAGATACGCAGTATTTT. As protein: CASSYSAGSSTDTQYF. This chain connects TRBV6-2 or TRBV6-3 to TRBJ2-3; the match to TRBD2 covers 7 bases. The CDR3 is 16 residues long. CDR1 and CDR2 (germline): MNHEY, SVGEGT. Unmatched junction bases numbered 3, after V lost 0 bases and J lost 0 bases.

The J gene is TRBJ1-6, the V gene TRBV20-1; D is unclear. V shed 3 bases and J shed 0 bases, with 9 bases lying between them. Per the germline V gene, CDR1 is DFQATT and CDR2 is SNEGSKA (reference sequence). The CDR3 consists of 15 residues. The CDR3 reads CSASLGASYNSPLHF. The CDR3 DNA follows: TGCAGTGCTAGTCTGGGCGCCTCCTATAATTCACCCCTCCACTTT.

Worth noting for this clone: In the same sample, other DNA sequences code for this CDR3. The chain carries TRBV7-3 and TRBJ1-2; D is uncertain. CDR3 length: 13 residues. The germline V gene has CDR1 SGHTA and CDR2 FQGTGA. Deletions cut 5 bases from V and 4 bases from J, with 11 bases between. CDR3 residues: CASSPGSIYGYTF. The CDR3, as DNA: TGTGCCAGCAGCCCCGGGTCGATCTATGGCTACACCTTC.